The T cell receptor (beta chain) described here comes from a study of blood T cell repertoires in COVID-19. Whole-study context: Nucleic acid was either cDNA or gDNA, and it came from T cells, B-cell-depleted T cells, or PBMCs.

The sample holds a few counts of this clone. Trimming removed 0 bases from V and 2 bases from J; junction bases left unmatched: 5. Germline values: CDR1 LGHDT, CDR2 YNNKEL (reference sequence). The CDR3 covers 16 residues. In the authors' methods: Estimation of nucleated cell counts relied on the amplification of reference gene primers. Only in-frame clones appear in the TCRdb table, and some are missing; sequencing was by immunoSEQ multiplex PCR. V, J and clone size are those of that table, while D and trimming were read from the DNA. The table has approximately 50,000 clones, 81% seen once. This chain links TRBV3-1 (or the pseudogene TRBV3-2) with TRBJ1-2; 8 bases map to TRBD1. This clonotype was sampled from a woman older than 75 with COVID-19, enrolled during active disease. Sample: peripheral blood. CDR3 in amino acids: CASSQDRAGGNYGYTF. CDR3 DNA: TGTGCCAGCAGCCAAGATCGGGCAGGGGGCAACTATGGCTACACCTTC.